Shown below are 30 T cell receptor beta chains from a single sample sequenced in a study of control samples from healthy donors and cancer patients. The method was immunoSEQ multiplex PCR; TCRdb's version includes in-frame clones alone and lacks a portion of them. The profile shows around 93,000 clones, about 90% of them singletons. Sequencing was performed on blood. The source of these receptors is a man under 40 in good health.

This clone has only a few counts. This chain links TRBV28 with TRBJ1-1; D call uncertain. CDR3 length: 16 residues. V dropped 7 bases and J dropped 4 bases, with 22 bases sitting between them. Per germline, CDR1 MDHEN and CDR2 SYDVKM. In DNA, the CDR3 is TGTGCCAGCACCACACTATTTACTCGGGTAAGCACTGAAGCTTTCTTT. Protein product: CASTTLFTRVSTEAFF.

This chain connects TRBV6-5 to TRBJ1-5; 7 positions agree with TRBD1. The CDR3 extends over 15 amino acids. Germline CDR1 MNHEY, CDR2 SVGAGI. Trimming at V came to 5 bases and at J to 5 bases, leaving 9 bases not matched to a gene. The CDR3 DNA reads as TGTGCCAGCAGTACCGGGACAGCTTCGGATCAGCCCCAGCATTTT. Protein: CASSTGTASDQPQHF.

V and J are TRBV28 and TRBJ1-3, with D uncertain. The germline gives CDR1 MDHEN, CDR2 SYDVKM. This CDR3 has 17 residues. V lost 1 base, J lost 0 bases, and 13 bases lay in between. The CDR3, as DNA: TGTGCCAGCAGTTTATCTGGCGCACAATACTCTGGAAACACCATATATTTT. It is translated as CASSLSGAQYSGNTIYF.

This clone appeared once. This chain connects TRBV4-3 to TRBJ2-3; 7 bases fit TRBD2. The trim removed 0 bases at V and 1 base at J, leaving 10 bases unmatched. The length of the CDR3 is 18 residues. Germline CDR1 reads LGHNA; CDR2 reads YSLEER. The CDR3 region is CASSQEGVLAEGTDTQYF. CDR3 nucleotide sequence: TGCGCCAGCAGCCAAGAGGGTGTGCTAGCGGAGGGCACAGATACGCAGTATTTT.

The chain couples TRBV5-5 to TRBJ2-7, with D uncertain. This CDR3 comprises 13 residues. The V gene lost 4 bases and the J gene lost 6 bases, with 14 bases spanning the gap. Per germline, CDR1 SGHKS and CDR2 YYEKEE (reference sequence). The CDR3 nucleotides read TGTGCCAGCAGCGCCTCTGGACGGTCCGAGCAGTACTTC. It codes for CASSASGRSEQYF.

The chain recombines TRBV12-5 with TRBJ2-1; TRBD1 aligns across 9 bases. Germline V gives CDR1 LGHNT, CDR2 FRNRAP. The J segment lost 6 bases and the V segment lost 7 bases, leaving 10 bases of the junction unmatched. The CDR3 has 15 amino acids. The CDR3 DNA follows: TGTGCTAGTGCCGCCGGGACAGGGACGGGCAATGAGCAGTTCTTC. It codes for CASAAGTGTGNEQFF.

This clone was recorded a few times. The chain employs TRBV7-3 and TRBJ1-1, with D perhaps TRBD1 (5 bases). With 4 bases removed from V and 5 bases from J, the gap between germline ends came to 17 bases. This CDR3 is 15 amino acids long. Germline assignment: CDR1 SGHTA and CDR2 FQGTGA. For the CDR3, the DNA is TGTGCCAGCAGCTCCTCCCGTGGGGGTGGAACTGAAGCTTTCTTT. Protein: CASSSSRGGGTEAFF.

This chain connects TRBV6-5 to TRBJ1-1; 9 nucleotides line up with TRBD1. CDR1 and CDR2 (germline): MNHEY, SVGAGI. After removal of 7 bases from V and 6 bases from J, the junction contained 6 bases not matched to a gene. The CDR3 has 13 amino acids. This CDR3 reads CASKGQGTSEAFF. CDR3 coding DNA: TGTGCCAGCAAAGGACAGGGGACCTCTGAAGCTTTCTTT.

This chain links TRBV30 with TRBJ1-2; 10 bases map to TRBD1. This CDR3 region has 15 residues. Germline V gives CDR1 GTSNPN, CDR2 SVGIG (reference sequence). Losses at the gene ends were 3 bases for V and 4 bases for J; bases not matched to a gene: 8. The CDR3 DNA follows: TGTGCCTGGAGCAATCGGGACAGGGGCTCCTATGGCTACACCTTC. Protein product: CAWSNRDRGSYGYTF.

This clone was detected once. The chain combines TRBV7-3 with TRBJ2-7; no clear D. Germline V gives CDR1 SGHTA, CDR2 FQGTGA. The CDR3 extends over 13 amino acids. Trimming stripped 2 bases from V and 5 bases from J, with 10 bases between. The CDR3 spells CASSLSVTDEQYF. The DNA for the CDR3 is TGTGCCAGCAGCTTATCGGTTACGGACGAGCAGTACTTC.

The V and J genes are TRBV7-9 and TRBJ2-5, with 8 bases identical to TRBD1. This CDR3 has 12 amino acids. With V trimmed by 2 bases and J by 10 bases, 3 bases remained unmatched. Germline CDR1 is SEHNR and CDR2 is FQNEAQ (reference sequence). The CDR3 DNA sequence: TGTGCCAGCAGCTTACAAGACAGGGGCCAGTACTTC. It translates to CASSLQDRGQYF.

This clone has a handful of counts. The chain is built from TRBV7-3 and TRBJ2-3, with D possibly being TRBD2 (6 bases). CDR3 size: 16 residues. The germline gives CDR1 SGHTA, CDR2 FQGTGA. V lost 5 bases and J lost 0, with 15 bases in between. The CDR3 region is CASSPNQLASTDTQYF. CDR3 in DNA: TGTGCCAGCAGCCCGAACCAACTAGCCAGCACAGATACGCAGTATTTT.

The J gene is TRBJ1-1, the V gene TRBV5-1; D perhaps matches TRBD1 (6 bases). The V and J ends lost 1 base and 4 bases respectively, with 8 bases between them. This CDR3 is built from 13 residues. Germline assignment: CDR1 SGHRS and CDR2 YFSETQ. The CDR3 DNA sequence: TGCGCCAGCAGCTTGAGGGGGGCCACTGAAGCTTTCTTT. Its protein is CASSLRGATEAFF.

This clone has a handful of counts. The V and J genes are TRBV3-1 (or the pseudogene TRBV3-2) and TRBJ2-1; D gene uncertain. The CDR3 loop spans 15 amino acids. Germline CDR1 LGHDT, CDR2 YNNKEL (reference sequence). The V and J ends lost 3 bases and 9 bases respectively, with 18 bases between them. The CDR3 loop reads CASSHNLDGNGEQFF. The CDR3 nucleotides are TGTGCCAGCAGCCACAACCTGGACGGAAATGGTGAGCAGTTCTTC.

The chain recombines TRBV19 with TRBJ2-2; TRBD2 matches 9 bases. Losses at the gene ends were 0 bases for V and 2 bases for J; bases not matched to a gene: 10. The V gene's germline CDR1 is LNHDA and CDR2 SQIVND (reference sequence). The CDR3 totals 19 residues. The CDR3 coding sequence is TGTGCCAGTAGTATAGAGTTGAGTTTGCTAGCGGGAAACACCGGGGAGCTGTTTTTT. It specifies CASSIELSLLAGNTGELFF.

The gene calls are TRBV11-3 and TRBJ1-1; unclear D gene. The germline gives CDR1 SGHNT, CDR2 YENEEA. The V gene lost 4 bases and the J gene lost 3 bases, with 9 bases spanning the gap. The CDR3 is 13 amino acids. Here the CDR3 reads CASSSLRDTEAFF. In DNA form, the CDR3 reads TGTGCCAGCAGCTCCCTTCGTGACACTGAAGCTTTCTTT.

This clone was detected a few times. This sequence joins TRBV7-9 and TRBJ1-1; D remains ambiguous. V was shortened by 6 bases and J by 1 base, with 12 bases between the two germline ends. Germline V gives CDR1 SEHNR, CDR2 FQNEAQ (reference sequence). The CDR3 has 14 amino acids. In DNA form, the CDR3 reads TGTGCCAGCAGTCCCGGGCGTCAGAACACTGAAGCTTTCTTT. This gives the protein CASSPGRQNTEAFF.

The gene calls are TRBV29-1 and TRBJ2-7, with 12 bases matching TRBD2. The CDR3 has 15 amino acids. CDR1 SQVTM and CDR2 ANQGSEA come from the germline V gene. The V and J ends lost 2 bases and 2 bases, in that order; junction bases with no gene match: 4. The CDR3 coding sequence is TGCAGCGTTGAACTAGCGGGAGGGCCGGCCTACGAGCAGTACTTC. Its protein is CSVELAGGPAYEQYF.

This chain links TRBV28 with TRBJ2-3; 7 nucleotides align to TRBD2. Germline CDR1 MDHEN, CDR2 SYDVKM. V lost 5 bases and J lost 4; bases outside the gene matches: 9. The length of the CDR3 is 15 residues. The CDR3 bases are TGTGCCAGCAGTCGTAGACTAGCTTTGTCAGATACGCAGTATTTT. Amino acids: CASSRRLALSDTQYF.

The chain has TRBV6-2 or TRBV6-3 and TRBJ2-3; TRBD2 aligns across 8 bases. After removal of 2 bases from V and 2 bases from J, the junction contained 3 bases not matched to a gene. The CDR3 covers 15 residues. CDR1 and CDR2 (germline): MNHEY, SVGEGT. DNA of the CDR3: TGTGCCAGCAGTTACGCCGGGAGGGCCACAGATACGCAGTATTTT. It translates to CASSYAGRATDTQYF.

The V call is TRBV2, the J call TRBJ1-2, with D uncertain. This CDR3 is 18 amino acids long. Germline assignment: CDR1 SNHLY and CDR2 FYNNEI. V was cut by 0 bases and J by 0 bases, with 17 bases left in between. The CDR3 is CASSEAYEGGMPNYGYTF. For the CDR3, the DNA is TGTGCCAGCAGTGAAGCGTACGAGGGAGGAATGCCTAACTATGGCTACACCTTC.

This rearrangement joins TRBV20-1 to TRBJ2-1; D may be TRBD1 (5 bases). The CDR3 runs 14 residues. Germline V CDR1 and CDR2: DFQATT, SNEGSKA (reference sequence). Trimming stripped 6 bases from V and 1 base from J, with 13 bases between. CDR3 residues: CSASGDSSYNEQFF. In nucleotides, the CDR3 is TGCAGTGCAAGTGGAGACAGTTCCTACAATGAGCAGTTCTTC.

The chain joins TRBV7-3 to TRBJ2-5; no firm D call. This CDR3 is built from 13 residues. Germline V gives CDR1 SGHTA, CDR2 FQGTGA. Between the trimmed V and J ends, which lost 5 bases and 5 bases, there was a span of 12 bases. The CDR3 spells CASSQSPGETQYF. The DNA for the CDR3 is TGTGCCAGCAGCCAGAGCCCCGGGGAGACCCAGTACTTC.

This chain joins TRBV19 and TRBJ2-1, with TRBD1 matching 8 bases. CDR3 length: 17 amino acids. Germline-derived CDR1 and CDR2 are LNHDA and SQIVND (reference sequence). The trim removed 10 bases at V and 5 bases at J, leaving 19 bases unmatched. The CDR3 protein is CATRPDRALLVDNEQFF. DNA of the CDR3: TGTGCCACCCGCCCGGACAGGGCGCTTTTAGTCGACAATGAGCAGTTCTTC.

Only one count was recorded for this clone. CDR3 residues: CASSETLGSRLYSYNEQFF. DNA for the CDR3: TGTGCCAGCAGCGAGACCTTGGGGAGCCGATTATATTCCTACAATGAGCAGTTCTTC. The V gene is TRBV9, the J gene TRBJ2-1; perhaps TRBD2 as D (5 bases). Per germline, CDR1 SGDLS and CDR2 YYNGEE. Trimming took off 3 bases at V and 1 base at J, with 23 bases between the two ends. This CDR3 has 19 amino acids. Complete variable domain (other parts from reference TRBV9 and TRBJ2-1): DSGVTQTPKHLITATGQRVTLRCSPRSGDLSVYWYQQSLDQGLQFLIQYYNGEERAKGNILERFSAQQFPDLHSELNLSSLELGDSALYFCASSETLGSRLYSYNEQFFGPGTRLTVL.

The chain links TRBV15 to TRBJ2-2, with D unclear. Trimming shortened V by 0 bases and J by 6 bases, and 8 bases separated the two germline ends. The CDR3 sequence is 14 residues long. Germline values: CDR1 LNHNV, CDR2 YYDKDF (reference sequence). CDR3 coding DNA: TGTGCCACCAGCAGAGACGTGGGTCCCGGGGAGCTGTTTTTT. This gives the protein CATSRDVGPGELFF.

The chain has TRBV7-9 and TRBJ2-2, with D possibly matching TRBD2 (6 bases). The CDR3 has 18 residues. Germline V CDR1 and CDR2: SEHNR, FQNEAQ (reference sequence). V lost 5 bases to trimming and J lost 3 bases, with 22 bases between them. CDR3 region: CASSQIKLAETYTGELFF. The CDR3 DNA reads TGTGCCAGCAGCCAAATAAAATTAGCGGAAACTTACACCGGGGAGCTGTTTTTT.

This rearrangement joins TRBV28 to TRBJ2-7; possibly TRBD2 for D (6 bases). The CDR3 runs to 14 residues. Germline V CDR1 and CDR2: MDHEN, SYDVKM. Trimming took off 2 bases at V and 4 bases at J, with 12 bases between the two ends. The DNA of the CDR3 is TGTGCCAGCAGTTTAGGCCGCCGGGGGTACGAGCAGTACTTC. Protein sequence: CASSLGRRGYEQYF.

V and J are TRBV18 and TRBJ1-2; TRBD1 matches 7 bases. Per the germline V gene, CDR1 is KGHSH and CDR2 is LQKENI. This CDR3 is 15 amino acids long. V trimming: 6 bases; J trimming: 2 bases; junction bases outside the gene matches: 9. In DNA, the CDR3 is TGTGCCAGCTCGTCACGACAGGGTACGAACTATGGCTACACCTTC. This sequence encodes CASSSRQGTNYGYTF. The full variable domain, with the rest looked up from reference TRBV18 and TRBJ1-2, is NAGVMQNPRHLVRRRGQEARLRCSPMKGHSHVYWYRQLPEEGLKFMVYLQKENIIDESGMPKERFSAEFPKEGPSILRIQQVVRGDSAAYFCASSSRQGTNYGYTFGSGTRLTVV.

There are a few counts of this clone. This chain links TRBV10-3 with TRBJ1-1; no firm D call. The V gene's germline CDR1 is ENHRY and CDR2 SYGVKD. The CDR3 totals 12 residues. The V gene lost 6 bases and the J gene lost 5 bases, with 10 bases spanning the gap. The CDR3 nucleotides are TGTGCCATCAGGCTGGGAGAAACTGAAGCTTTCTTT. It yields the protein CAIRLGETEAFF.